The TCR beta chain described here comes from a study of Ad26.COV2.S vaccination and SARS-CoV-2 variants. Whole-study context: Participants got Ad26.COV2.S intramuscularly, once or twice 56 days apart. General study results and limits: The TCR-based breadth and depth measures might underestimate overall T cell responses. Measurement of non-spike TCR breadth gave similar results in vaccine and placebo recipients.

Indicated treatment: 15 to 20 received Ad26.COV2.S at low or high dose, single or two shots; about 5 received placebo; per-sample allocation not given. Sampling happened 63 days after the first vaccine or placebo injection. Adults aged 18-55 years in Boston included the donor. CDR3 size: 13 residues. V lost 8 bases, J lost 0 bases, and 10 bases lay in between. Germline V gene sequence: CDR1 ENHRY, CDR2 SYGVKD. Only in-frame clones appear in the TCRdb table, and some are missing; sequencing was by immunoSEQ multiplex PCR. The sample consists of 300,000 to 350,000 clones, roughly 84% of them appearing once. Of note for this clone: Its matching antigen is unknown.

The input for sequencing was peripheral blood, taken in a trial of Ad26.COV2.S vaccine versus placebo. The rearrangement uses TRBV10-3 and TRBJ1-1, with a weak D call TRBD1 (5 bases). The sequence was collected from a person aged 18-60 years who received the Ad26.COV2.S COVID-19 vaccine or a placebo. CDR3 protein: CAIAGTMNTEAFF. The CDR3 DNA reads TGTGCCATCGCCGGGACCATGAACACTGAAGCTTTCTTT.